The T cell receptor beta chain described here comes from a study of blood T cell repertoires in COVID-19. Germline V lookup: CDR1 MGHRA, CDR2 YSYEKL. The CDR3 consists of 14 residues. V was clipped by 4 bases and J by 5 bases; unmatched bases: 5. The method was immunoSEQ multiplex PCR; TCRdb's version includes in-frame clones alone and lacks a portion of them. The data hold 200,000 to 250,000 clones, with approximately 86% observed a single time. The receptor comes from a woman aged 25 to 39 who had recovered from COVID-19. The sample comprised peripheral blood. J is TRBJ1-5 and V is TRBV4-1, with TRBD1 matching 7 bases. The CDR3 spells CASSPWTGDQPQHF. CDR3 in DNA: TGCGCCAGCAGCCCATGGACAGGAGATCAGCCCCAGCATTTT.